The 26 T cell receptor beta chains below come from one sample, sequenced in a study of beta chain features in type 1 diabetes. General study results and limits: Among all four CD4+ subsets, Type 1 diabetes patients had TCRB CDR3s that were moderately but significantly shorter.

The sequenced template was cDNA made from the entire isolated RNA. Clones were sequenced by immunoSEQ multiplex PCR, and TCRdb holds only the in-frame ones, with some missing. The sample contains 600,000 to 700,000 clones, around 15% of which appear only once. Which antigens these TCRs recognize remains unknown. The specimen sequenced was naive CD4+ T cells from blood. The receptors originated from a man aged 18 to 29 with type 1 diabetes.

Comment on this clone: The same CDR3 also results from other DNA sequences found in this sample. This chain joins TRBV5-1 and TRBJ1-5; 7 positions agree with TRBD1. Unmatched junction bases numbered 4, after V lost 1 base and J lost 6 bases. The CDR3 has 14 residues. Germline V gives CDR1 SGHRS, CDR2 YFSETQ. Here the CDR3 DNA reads TGCGCCAGCAGCTTGTCAGGGGGAAGTCAGCCCCAGCATTTT. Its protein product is CASSLSGGSQPQHF.

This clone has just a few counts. CDR3 residues: CASSPGTGGASQPQHF. In nucleotides, the CDR3 is TGTGCCAGCAGCCCCGGGACAGGGGGCGCGAGCCAGCCCCAGCATTTT. The chain joins TRBV27 to TRBJ1-5; 12 bases are a match to TRBD1. Trimming removed 6 bases from V and 7 bases from J; junction bases left unmatched: 10. Germline CDR1 MNHEY, CDR2 SMNVEV (reference sequence). CDR3 length: 16 residues.

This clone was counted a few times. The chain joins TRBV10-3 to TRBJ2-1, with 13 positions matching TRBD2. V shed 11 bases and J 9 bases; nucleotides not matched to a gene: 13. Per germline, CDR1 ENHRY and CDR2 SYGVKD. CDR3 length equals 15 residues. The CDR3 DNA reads TGTGCCGGAGGAACAGGACTAGCGGGGGCCGGTGAGCAGTTCTTC. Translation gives CAGGTGLAGAGEQFF.

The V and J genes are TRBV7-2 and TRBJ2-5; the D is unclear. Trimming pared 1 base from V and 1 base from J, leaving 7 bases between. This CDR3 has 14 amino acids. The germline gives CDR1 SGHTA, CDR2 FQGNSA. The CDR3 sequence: CASSLDSVQETQYF. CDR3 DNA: TGTGCCAGCAGCTTAGATTCTGTCCAAGAGACCCAGTACTTC.

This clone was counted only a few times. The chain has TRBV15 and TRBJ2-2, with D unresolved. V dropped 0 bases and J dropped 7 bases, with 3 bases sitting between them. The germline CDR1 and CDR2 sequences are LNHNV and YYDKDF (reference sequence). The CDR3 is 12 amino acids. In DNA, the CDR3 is TGTGCCACCAGCAGAGATAGCGGGGAGCTGTTTTTT. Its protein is CATSRDSGELFF.

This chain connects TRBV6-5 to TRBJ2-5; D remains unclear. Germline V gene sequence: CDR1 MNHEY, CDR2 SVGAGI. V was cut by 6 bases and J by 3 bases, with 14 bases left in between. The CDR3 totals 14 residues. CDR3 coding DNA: TGTGCCAGCAGGCAAACGGCCCTCGAAGAGACCCAGTACTTC. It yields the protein CASRQTALEETQYF.

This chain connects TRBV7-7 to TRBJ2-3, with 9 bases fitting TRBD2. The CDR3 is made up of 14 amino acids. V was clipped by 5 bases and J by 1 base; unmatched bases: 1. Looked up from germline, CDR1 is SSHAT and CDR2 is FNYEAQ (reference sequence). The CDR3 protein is CASSRTSGTDTQYF. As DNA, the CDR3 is TGTGCCAGCAGCCGGACTAGCGGCACAGATACGCAGTATTTT.

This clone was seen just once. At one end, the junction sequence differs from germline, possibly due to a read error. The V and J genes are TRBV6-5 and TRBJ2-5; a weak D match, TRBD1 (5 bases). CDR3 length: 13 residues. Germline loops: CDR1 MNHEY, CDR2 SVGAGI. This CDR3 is CAISDQQEETQYF. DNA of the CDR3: TGTGCCATCAGTGACCAACAGGAAGAGACCCAGTACTTC.

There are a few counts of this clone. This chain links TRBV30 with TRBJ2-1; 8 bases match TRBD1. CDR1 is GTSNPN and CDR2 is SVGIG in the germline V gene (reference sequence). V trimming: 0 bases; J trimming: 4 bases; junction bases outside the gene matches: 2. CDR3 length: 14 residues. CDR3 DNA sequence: TGTGCCTGGAGTGTAAGGACAGGGTACAATGAGCAGTTCTTC. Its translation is CAWSVRTGYNEQFF.

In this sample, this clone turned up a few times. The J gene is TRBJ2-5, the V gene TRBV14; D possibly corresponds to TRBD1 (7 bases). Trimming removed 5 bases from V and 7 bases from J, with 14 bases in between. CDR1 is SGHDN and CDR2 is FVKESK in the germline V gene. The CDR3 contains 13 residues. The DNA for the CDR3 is TGTGCCAGCAGCTCACAGGGGAGGTGGACCCAGTACTTC. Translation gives CASSSQGRWTQYF.

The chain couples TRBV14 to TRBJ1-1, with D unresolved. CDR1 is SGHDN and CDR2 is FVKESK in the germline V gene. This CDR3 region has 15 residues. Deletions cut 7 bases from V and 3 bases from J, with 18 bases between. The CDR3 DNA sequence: TGTGCCAGCAATATCCTCGCGGGAACCTACACTGAAGCTTTCTTT. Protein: CASNILAGTYTEAFF.

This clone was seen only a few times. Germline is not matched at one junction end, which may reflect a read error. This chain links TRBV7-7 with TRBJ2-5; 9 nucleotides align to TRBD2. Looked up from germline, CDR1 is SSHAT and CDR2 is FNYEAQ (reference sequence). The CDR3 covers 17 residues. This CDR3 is CASSLGSSGGYQETQYF. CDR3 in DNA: TGTGCTAGCAGCTTAGGGTCCAGCGGGGGGTACCAAGAGACCCAGTACTTC.

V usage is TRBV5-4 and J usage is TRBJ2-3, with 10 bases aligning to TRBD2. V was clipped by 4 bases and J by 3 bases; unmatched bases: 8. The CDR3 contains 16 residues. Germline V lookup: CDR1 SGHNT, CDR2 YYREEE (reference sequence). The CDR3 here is CASSLKAGGATDTQYF. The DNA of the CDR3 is TGTGCCAGCAGCCTTAAAGCGGGGGGGGCGACAGATACGCAGTATTTT.

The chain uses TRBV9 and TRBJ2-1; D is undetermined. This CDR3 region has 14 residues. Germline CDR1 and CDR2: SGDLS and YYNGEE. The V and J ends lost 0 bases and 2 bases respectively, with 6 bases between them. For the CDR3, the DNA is TGTGCCAGCAGCGTAGGTCAGCCCTACAATGAGCAGTTCTTC. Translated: CASSVGQPYNEQFF. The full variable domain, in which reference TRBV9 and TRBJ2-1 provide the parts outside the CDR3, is DSGVTQTPKHLITATGQRVTLRCSPRSGDLSVYWYQQSLDQGLQFLIQYYNGEERAKGNILERFSAQQFPDLHSELNLSSLELGDSALYFCASSVGQPYNEQFFGPGTRLTVL.

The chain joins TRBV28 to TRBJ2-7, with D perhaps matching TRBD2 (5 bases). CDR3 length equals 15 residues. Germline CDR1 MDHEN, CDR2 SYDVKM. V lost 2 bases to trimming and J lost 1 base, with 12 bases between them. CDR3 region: CASSLGVVASYEQYF. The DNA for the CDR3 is TGTGCCAGCAGTTTAGGGGTCGTAGCGTCCTACGAGCAGTACTTC.

In DNA, the CDR3 is TGTGCCAGCTCACCCCCCAGTCGGACTGAGCAGTTCTTC. It codes for CASSPPSRTEQFF. This sequence joins TRBV18 and TRBJ2-1, with no clear D. V was cut by 3 bases and J by 9 bases, with 12 bases left in between. Germline V gene sequence: CDR1 KGHSH, CDR2 LQKENI. CDR3 length: 13 residues.

DNA for the CDR3: TGTGCCAGCAGGGACAGTCTCTATGGCTACACCTTC. This gives the protein CASRDSLYGYTF. This chain joins TRBV2 and TRBJ1-2; D may be TRBD1 (6 bases). The CDR3 is 12 residues long. With 6 bases removed from V and 4 bases from J, the gap between germline ends came to 9 bases. The germline CDR1 and CDR2 sequences are SNHLY and FYNNEI.

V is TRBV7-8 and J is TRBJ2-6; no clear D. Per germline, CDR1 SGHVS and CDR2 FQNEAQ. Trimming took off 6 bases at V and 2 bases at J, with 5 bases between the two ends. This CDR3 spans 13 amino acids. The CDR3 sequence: CASRRAGANVLTF. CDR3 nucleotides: TGTGCCAGCAGAAGGGCTGGGGCCAACGTCCTGACTTTC.

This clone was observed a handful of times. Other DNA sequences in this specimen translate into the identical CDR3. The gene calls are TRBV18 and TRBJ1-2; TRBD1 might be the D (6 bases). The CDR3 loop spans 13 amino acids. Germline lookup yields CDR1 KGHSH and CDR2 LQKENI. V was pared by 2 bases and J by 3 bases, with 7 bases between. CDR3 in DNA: TGTGCCAGCTCACCATCAGGGGACTATGGCTACACCTTC. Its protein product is CASSPSGDYGYTF.

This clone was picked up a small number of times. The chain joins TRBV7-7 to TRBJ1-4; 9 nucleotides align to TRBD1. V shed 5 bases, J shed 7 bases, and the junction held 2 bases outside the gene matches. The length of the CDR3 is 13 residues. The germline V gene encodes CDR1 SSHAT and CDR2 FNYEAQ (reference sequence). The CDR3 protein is CASSLDRGEKLFF. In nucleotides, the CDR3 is TGTGCCAGCAGCCTGGACAGGGGTGAAAAACTGTTTTTT.

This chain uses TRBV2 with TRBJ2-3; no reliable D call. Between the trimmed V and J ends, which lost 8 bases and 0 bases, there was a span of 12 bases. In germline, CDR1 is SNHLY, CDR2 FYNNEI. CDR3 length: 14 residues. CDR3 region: CASPRTVSTDTQYF. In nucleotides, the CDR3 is TGTGCCAGCCCGAGGACGGTGAGCACAGATACGCAGTATTTT.

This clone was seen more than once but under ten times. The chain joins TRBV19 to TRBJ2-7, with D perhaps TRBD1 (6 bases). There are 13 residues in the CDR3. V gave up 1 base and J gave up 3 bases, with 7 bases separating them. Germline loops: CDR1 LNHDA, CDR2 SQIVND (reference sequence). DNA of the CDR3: TGTGCCAGTAGTATAGTGGACAGCTACGAGCAGTACTTC. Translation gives CASSIVDSYEQYF.

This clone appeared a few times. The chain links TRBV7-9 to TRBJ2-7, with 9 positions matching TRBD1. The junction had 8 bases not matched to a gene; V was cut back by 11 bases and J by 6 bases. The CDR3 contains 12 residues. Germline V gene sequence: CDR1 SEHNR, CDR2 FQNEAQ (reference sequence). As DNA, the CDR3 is TGTGCCGGGGGACAGGGAAGGGGCGAGCAGTACTTC. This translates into CAGGQGRGEQYF.

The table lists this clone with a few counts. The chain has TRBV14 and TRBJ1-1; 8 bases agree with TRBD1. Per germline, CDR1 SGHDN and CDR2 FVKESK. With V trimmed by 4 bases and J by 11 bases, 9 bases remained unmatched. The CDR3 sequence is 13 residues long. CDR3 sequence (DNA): TGTGCCAGCAGCCGGACAGGGCCGATAGGGGCTTTCTTT. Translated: CASSRTGPIGAFF. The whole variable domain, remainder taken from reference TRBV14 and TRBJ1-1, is EAGVTQFPSHSVIEKGQTVTLRCDPISGHDNLYWYRRVMGKEIKFLLHFVKESKQDESGMPNNRFLAERTGGTYSTLKVQPAELEDSGVYFCASSRTGPIGAFFGQGTRLTVV.

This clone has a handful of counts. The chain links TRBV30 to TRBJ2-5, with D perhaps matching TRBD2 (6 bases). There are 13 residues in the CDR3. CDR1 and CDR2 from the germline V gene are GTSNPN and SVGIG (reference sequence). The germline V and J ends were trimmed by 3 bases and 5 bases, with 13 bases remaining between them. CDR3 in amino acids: CAWSLGLLETQYF. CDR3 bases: TGTGCCTGGAGCTTGGGACTGTTGGAGACCCAGTACTTC.

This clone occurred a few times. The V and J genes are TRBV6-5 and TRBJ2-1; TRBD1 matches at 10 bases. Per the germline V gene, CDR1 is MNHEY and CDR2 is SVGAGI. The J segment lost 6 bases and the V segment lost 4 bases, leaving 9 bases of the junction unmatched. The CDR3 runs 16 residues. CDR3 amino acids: CASSSLTGGQFNEQFF. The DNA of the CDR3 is TGTGCCAGCAGTTCATTGACAGGGGGCCAGTTCAATGAGCAGTTCTTC.